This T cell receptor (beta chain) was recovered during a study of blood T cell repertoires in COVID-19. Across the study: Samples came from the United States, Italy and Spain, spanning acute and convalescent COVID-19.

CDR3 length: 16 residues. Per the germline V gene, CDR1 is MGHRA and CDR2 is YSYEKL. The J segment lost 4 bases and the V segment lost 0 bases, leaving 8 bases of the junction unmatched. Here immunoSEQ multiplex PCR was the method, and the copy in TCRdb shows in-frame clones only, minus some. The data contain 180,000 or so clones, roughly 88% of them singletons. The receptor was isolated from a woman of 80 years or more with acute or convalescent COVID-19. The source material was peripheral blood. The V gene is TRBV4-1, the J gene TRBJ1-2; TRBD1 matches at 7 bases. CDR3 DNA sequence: TGCGCCAGCAGCCAAGATTCAGGGGGAAGGGGCTATGGCTACACCTTC. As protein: CASSQDSGGRGYGYTF.